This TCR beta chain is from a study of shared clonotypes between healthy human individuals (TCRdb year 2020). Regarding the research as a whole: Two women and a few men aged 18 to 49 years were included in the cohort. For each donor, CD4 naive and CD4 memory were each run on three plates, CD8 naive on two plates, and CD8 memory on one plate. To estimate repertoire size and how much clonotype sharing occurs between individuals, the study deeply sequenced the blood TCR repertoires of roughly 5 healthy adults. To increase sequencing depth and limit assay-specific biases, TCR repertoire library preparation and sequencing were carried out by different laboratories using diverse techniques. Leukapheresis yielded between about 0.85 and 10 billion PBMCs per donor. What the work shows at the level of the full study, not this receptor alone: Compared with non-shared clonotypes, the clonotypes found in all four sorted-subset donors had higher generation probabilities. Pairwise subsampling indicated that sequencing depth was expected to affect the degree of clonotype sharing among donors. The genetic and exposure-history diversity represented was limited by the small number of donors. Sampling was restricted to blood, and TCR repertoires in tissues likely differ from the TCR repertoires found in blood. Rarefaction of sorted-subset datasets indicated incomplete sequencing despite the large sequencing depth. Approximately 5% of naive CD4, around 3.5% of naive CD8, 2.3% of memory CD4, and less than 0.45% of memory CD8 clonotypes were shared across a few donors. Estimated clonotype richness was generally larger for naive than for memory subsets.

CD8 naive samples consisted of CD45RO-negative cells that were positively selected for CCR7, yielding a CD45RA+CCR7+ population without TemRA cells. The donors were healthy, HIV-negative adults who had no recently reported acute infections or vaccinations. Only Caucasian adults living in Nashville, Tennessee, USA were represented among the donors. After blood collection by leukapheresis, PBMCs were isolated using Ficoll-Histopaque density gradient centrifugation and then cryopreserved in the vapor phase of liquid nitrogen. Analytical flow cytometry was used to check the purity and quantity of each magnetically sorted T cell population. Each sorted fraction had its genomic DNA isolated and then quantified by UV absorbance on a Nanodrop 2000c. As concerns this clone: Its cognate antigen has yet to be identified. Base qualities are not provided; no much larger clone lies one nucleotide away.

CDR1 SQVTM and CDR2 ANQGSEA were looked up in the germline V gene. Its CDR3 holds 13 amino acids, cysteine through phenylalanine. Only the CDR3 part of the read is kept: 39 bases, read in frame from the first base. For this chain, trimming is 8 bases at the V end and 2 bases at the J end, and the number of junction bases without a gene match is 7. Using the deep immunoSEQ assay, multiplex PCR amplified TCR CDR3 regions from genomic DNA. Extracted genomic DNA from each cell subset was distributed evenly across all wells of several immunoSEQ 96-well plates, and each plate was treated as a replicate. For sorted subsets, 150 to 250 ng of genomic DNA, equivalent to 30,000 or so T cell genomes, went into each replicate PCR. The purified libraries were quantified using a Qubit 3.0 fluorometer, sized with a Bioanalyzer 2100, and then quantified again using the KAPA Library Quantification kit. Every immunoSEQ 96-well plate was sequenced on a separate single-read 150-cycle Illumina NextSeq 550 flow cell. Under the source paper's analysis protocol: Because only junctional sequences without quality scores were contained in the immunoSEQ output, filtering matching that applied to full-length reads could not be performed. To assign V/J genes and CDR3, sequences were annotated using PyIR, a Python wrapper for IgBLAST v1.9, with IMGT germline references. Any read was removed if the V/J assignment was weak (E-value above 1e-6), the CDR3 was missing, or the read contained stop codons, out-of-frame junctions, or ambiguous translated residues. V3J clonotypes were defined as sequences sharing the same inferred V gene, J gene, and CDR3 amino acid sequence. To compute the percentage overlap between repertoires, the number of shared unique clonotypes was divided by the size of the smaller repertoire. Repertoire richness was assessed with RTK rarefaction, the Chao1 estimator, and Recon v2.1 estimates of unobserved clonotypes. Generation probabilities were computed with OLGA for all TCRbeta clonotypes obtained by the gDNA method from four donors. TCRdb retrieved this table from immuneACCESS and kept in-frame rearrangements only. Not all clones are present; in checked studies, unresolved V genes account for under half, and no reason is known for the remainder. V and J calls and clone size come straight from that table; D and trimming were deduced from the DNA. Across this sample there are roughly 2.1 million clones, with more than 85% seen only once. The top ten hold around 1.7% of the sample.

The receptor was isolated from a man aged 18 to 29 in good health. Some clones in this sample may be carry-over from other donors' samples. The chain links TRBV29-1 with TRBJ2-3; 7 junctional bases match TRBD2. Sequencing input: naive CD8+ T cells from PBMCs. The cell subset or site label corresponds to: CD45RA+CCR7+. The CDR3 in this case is CSHRTRDTDTQYF. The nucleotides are TGCAGCCATAGGACTAGGGACACAGATACGCAGTATTTT.